The 18 T cell receptor beta chains below come from one sample, sequenced in a study of cytomegalovirus exposure and HLA in healthy donors (dated by TCRdb to about 2017). To prepare the library, the immunoSEQ multiplex PCR assay was applied. The multiplex PCR relied on a mix of 60 forward primers for TCR Vbeta segments and 13 reverse primers for TCR Jbeta segments. TCRdb holds this immuneACCESS table with in-frame rearrangements only. Some clones are missing; in checked studies, unresolved V genes explain under half, and the rest has no known cause. For this sample the table gives 150,000 to 200,000 clones, of which approximately 78% were detected only once. The ten largest clones take up 0.96% of the sample. Sequenced input: PBMCs. Receptors were obtained from a girl aged 2 to 10 in good health and CMV-seropositive.

For the CDR3, the DNA is TGCGCCAGCAGCCGTACAGGCCGTAATTCACCCCTCCACTTT. This gives the protein CASSRTGRNSPLHF. The V and J genes are TRBV5-1 and TRBJ1-6; the D gene is possibly TRBD1 (5 bases). This CDR3 region has 14 residues. V was cut by 4 bases and J by 6 bases, with 11 bases left in between. CDR1 SGHRS and CDR2 YFSETQ come from the germline V gene.

This clone was seen just once. The chain couples TRBV6-6 to TRBJ2-1; a possible D gene is TRBD2 (6 bases). The V gene's germline CDR1 is MNHNY and CDR2 SVGAGI (reference sequence). This CDR3 is 13 amino acids long. Between the trimmed V and J ends, which lost 2 bases and 10 bases, there was a span of 12 bases. The CDR3 DNA sequence: TGTGCCAGCAGTTACGGCTCGGAGGGCGAGCAGTTCTTC. It translates to CASSYGSEGEQFF.

The chain links TRBV6-1 to TRBJ1-5; no firm D call. CDR1 MNHNS and CDR2 SASEGT come from the germline V gene. CDR3 size: 14 residues. V was clipped by 5 bases and J by 2 bases, with 10 bases between them. CDR3 in DNA: TGTGCCAGCAGTTCCCACAGAGGCAATCAGCCCCAGCATTTT. Amino acids: CASSSHRGNQPQHF.

The chain couples TRBV4-1 to TRBJ2-1; no clear D. CDR3 length: 12 amino acids. Trimming pared 5 bases from V and 5 bases from J, leaving 7 bases between. Germline-derived CDR1 and CDR2 are MGHRA and YSYEKL. The DNA of the CDR3 is TGCGCCAGCAGCGAGTCTAACAATGAGCAGTTCTTC. It is translated as CASSESNNEQFF.

V usage is TRBV6-6 and J usage is TRBJ1-2; TRBD1 agrees at 9 bases. With 5 bases clipped from V and 6 bases from J, the junction kept 4 bases outside the gene matches. From germline, CDR1 is MNHNY and CDR2 SVGAGI (reference sequence). The CDR3 is 13 amino acids. The CDR3 DNA sequence: TGTGCCAGCAGTCTGGACAGGGGTGATGGCTACACCTTC. It codes for CASSLDRGDGYTF.

This clone was seen only once. This chain links TRBV7-3 with TRBJ2-3; the D is unclear. Trimming cost V 2 bases and J 4 bases, with 7 bases left between them. The CDR3 covers 13 residues. Per the germline V gene, CDR1 is SGHTA and CDR2 is FQGTGA. CDR3 sequence (DNA): TGTGCCAGCAGCTTAGTTTCCGCAGATACGCAGTATTTT. This codes for CASSLVSADTQYF.

The chain carries TRBV6-6 and TRBJ1-5; a weak D match, TRBD1 (6 bases). Germline V gene sequence: CDR1 MNHNY, CDR2 SVGAGI (reference sequence). The V and J ends lost 6 bases and 6 bases respectively, with 18 bases between them. CDR3 length: 15 amino acids. CDR3 residues: CASSPGRGAGQPQHF. The CDR3, as DNA: TGTGCCAGCAGCCCCGGACGGGGGGCCGGTCAGCCCCAGCATTTT.

Written as DNA, the CDR3 is TGCGCCAGCGGACGATACCGGGACAGGGTAGAGACCCAGTACTTC. It specifies CASGRYRDRVETQYF. The chain recombines TRBV4-1 with TRBJ2-5; 9 nucleotides align to TRBD1. The CDR3 spans 15 residues. V trimming: 8 bases; J trimming: 4 bases; junction bases outside the gene matches: 11. The germline gives CDR1 MGHRA, CDR2 YSYEKL.

The chain uses TRBV6-4 and TRBJ1-3; no clear D. The J call could be wrong; TRBJ2-2 is a better fit for the DNA end. The CDR3 has 13 residues. The V gene's germline CDR1 is MRHNA and CDR2 SNTAGT. Here the CDR3 DNA reads TGTGCCAGCAGTGAACGGGCGACCGGGGAGCTGTTTTTT. This codes for CASSERATGELFF.

V gene TRBV28 combines with J gene TRBJ1-2; 7 bases are a match to TRBD1. V lost 2 bases and J lost 4; bases outside the gene matches: 13. Germline V CDR1 and CDR2: MDHEN, SYDVKM. The CDR3 is 17 amino acids. In nucleotides, the CDR3 is TGTGCCAGCAGTTTAAGGGTCGGCAGGGGGTTGAGCTATGGCTACACCTTC. Encoded protein: CASSLRVGRGLSYGYTF.

The chain's CDR3 is CASVSGAGGTDTQYF. The DNA for the CDR3 is TGTGCCAGCGTGAGCGGCGCGGGCGGCACAGATACGCAGTATTTT. The rearrangement joins TRBV2 to TRBJ2-3, with a tentative D call TRBD2 (5 bases). This CDR3 contains 15 residues. The ends were cut back, 8 bases at V and 1 base at J, with 16 bases in the middle. Germline lookup yields CDR1 SNHLY and CDR2 FYNNEI.

The chain is built from TRBV4-1 and TRBJ2-5; weak D call: TRBD2 (5 bases). CDR1 is MGHRA, CDR2 YSYEKL, per germline. The CDR3 is 14 residues long. V lost 1 base to trimming and J lost 3 bases, with 9 bases between them. CDR3 bases: TGCGCCAGCAGCCAAGGGGCCGGGGAAGAGACCCAGTACTTC. Amino acid sequence: CASSQGAGEETQYF.

The V call is TRBV28, the J call TRBJ1-5; D is uncertain. This CDR3 has 19 amino acids. Trimming stripped 2 bases from V and 0 bases from J, with 20 bases between. From germline, CDR1 is MDHEN and CDR2 SYDVKM. CDR3: CASSLPREGKPYSNQPQHF. The CDR3 DNA reads as TGTGCCAGCAGTTTACCCCGGGAGGGAAAACCATATAGCAATCAGCCCCAGCATTTT.

Only one count was recorded for this clone. The same CDR3 arises from other DNA sequences in this sample as well. The chain links TRBV5-1 to TRBJ2-7, with D perhaps matching TRBD2 (5 bases). There are 13 residues in the CDR3. Germline CDR1 reads SGHRS; CDR2 reads YFSETQ. V was trimmed by 0 bases and J by 4 bases, leaving 8 bases between them. This CDR3 is CASSLGSGYEQYF. The CDR3 bases are TGCGCCAGCAGCTTGGGGTCGGGGTACGAGCAGTACTTC.

The rearrangement links TRBV15 to TRBJ1-2; tentative D call: TRBD1 (6 bases). Trimming took off 3 bases at V and 10 bases at J, with 9 bases between the two ends. CDR3 size: 11 residues. Germline V CDR1 and CDR2: LNHNV, YYDKDF (reference sequence). As DNA, the CDR3 is TGTGCCACCAGCAGGGACAGCAACTACACCTTC. This translates into CATSRDSNYTF.

This clone was picked up a small number of times. This chain uses TRBV4-1 with TRBJ1-5; D not resolved. V shed 1 base and J shed 6 bases, with 7 bases lying between them. In germline, CDR1 is MGHRA, CDR2 YSYEKL. The CDR3 sequence is 13 residues long. The DNA of the CDR3 is TGCGCCAGCAGCCAAGTTCCCGGTCAGCCCCAGCATTTT. This sequence encodes CASSQVPGQPQHF.

This clone showed up just once. The gene calls are TRBV4-1 and TRBJ1-1, with TRBD1 identical over 9 bases. The V segment lost 3 bases and the J segment 0 bases; nucleotides outside the gene matches: 5. This CDR3 is built from 16 residues. CDR1 is MGHRA and CDR2 is YSYEKL in the germline V gene. The CDR3 region is CASSHSGTGMNTEAFF. CDR3 nucleotides: TGCGCCAGCAGCCATTCCGGGACAGGGATGAACACTGAAGCTTTCTTT.

The chain joins TRBV19 to TRBJ2-7; perhaps TRBD2 as D (6 bases). Between the trimmed V and J ends, which lost 1 base and 2 bases, there was a span of 12 bases. CDR1 is LNHDA and CDR2 is SQIVND in the germline V gene (reference sequence). The CDR3 spans 15 residues. This CDR3 reads CASSIGWGEAYEQYF. DNA of the CDR3: TGTGCCAGTAGTATAGGATGGGGGGAAGCCTACGAGCAGTACTTC.